This T cell receptor (beta chain) was sequenced in a study of T cell responses to AZD1222 COVID-19 vaccine. Clones were sequenced by immunoSEQ multiplex PCR, and TCRdb holds only the in-frame ones, with some missing. The sample contains fewer than 70,000 clones, around 90% of which appear only once. This CDR3 is built from 16 residues. Trimming removed 2 bases from V and 1 base from J, with 15 bases in between. Germline CDR1 GTSNPN, CDR2 SVGIG (reference sequence). Note on this clone: The antigen remains unidentified.

Overall study results and limits: Increased Spike-specific TCR breadth and depth were observed after two AZD1222 doses. Baseline serology detected seropositivity in only 6 or 7 AZD1222 recipients. Only after the peak T cell response were repertoires sampled. Dominant CD4 TCR responses targeted spike regions 160-218 and 743-854.

The TCR originated in an adult in good health. The source material was peripheral blood, sampled on day 0 of AZD1222 vaccination. This sequence joins TRBV30 and TRBJ1-5, with a tentative D call TRBD1 (5 bases). The CDR3 DNA reads as TGTGCCTGGAGTCCACAGTGGGGCCAAAGCAATCAGCCCCAGCATTTT. Translated: CAWSPQWGQSNQPQHF.